Following are 29 T cell receptor beta chains from one sample sequenced in a study of blood T cell repertoires in COVID-19 (dated by TCRdb to 2019 to 2021). Libraries were constructed by the immunoSEQ multiplex PCR assay. This immuneACCESS table, as held by TCRdb, lists in-frame sequences with V and J called but not all clones. Of the missing ones, under half trace to an unresolved V gene in checked studies; the others have no known cause. Recorded for this sample are about 120,000 clones; 80% to 90% of them occurred a single time. The leading ten clones occupy about 29% of the sample. Sequencing was done on a sample of peripheral blood. The receptor source for this set is a man in his 70s with active or convalescent COVID-19.

This clone is a singleton in its sample. The chain is built from TRBV6-5 and TRBJ2-7; 8 positions match TRBD2. This CDR3 is 14 amino acids long. CDR1 is MNHEY, CDR2 SVGAGI, per germline. Trimming cost V 5 bases and J 5 bases; bases outside gene matches: 8. The CDR3 here is CASSPQGLVHEQYF. Written as DNA, the CDR3 is TGTGCCAGCAGTCCCCAGGGACTAGTTCACGAGCAGTACTTC.

Details on this clone: The sample holds other DNA sequences that translate to the same CDR3. The J gene is TRBJ2-5, the V gene TRBV7-9; TRBD1 agrees at 10 bases. The CDR3 length is 14 residues. Trimming took 5 bases from V and 4 from J; bases not matched to a gene: 4. Germline V gene sequence: CDR1 SEHNR, CDR2 FQNEAQ (reference sequence). CDR3 sequence (DNA): TGTGCCAGCAGCCTCGGACAGGGGGTAGAGACCCAGTACTTC. This sequence encodes CASSLGQGVETQYF.

The chain has TRBV5-6 and TRBJ1-2; 11 nucleotides align to TRBD1. CDR3 length: 14 residues. Germline-derived CDR1 and CDR2 are SGHDT and YYEEEE. The J segment lost 4 bases and the V segment lost 5 bases, leaving 4 bases of the junction unmatched. DNA for the CDR3: TGTGCCAGCAGACCCGGGACAGGGGGCTATGGCTACACCTTC. Encoded protein: CASRPGTGGYGYTF.

The chain carries TRBV3-1 (or the pseudogene TRBV3-2) and TRBJ2-1, with 7 positions matching TRBD2. J lost 8 bases, V lost 4 bases, and 2 bases had no gene match. This CDR3 spans 12 amino acids. CDR1 and CDR2 from the germline V gene are LGHDT and YNNKEL (reference sequence). The CDR3 loop reads CASSPLADEQFF. CDR3 nucleotide sequence: TGTGCCAGCAGCCCTCTAGCGGATGAGCAGTTCTTC.

J is TRBJ2-5 and V is TRBV10-2; TRBD2 matches at 9 bases. Germline CDR1 and CDR2: WSHSY and SAAADI. The CDR3 is 13 residues long. V lost 5 bases, J lost 5 bases, and 3 bases stayed unmatched. CDR3 in amino acids: CASSSGLAETQYF. In DNA, the CDR3 is TGCGCCAGCAGTTCGGGACTAGCCGAGACCCAGTACTTC.

This clone was picked up one time. The genes are TRBV28 and TRBJ2-7, with D maybe TRBD2 (5 bases). Deletions cut 1 base from V and 4 bases from J, with 11 bases between. CDR1 MDHEN and CDR2 SYDVKM come from the germline V gene. This CDR3 has 14 residues. The CDR3 DNA is TGTGCCAGCAGTTTATCGGGGTTGGGGTACGAGCAGTACTTC. Protein sequence: CASSLSGLGYEQYF.

The chain joins TRBV6-5 to TRBJ1-5, with a weak D call TRBD1 (5 bases). This CDR3 is built from 14 residues. Deletions cut 6 bases from V and 6 bases from J, with 15 bases between. From germline, CDR1 is MNHEY and CDR2 SVGAGI. The CDR3: CASSERGGGQPQHF. In nucleotides, the CDR3 is TGTGCCAGCAGCGAGCGGGGGGGAGGTCAGCCCCAGCATTTT.

The chain carries TRBV18 and TRBJ1-5, with 8 positions matching TRBD1. The V and J ends lost 2 bases and 7 bases, in that order; junction bases with no gene match: 4. Germline values: CDR1 KGHSH, CDR2 LQKENI. The CDR3 sequence is 14 residues long. DNA for the CDR3: TGTGCCAGCTCACCAGGACAGGGAGACCAGCCCCAGCATTTT. Translated: CASSPGQGDQPQHF.

This CDR3 is CASSLSQGNNSPLHF. The CDR3 DNA sequence: TGTGCCAGCAGTTTGTCCCAGGGGAATAATTCACCCCTCCACTTT. The V call is TRBV28, the J call TRBJ1-6; TRBD1 might be the D (6 bases). This CDR3 has 15 residues. CDR1 is MDHEN, CDR2 SYDVKM, per germline. Trimming took off 3 bases at V and 5 bases at J, with 11 bases between the two ends.

J is TRBJ2-5 and V is TRBV6-6; TRBD2 agrees at 7 bases. CDR3 size: 11 residues. Germline values: CDR1 MNHNY, CDR2 SVGAGI (reference sequence). With 4 bases clipped from V and 8 bases from J, the junction kept 1 base outside the gene matches. CDR3 nucleotides: TGTGCCAGCAGTTCGGGGGGAACCCAGTACTTC. The encoded protein is CASSSGGTQYF.

V gene TRBV15 combines with J gene TRBJ1-4; TRBD1 agrees at 7 bases. The CDR3 extends over 16 amino acids. The trim removed 3 bases at V and 8 bases at J, leaving 12 bases unmatched. Per germline, CDR1 LNHNV and CDR2 YYDKDF (reference sequence). The CDR3 DNA sequence: TGTGCCACCAGCAGTTTTAACAGGGGTCCTGAGGAAAAACTGTTTTTT. This gives the protein CATSSFNRGPEEKLFF.

The V and J genes are TRBV27 and TRBJ1-2, with D tentatively TRBD1 (6 bases). Germline V CDR1 and CDR2: MNHEY, SMNVEV (reference sequence). The germline V and J ends were trimmed by 6 bases and 0 bases, with 17 bases remaining between them. The length of the CDR3 is 16 residues. DNA of the CDR3: TGTGCCAGCAGACCCTACCCGACAGGAGCTAACTATGGCTACACCTTC. It translates to CASRPYPTGANYGYTF.

The V and J genes are TRBV10-3 and TRBJ2-6; weak D call: TRBD1 (6 bases). V was trimmed by 3 bases and J by 1 base, leaving 10 bases between them. Germline CDR1 and CDR2: ENHRY and SYGVKD. The CDR3 covers 16 residues. Here the CDR3 reads CAISDLGQSGANVLTF. In DNA, the CDR3 is TGTGCCATCAGTGACCTTGGACAGTCTGGGGCCAACGTCCTGACTTTC.

This clone came up a few times. The rearrangement joins TRBV2 to TRBJ2-7, with D uncertain. With 6 bases removed from V and 3 bases from J, the gap between germline ends came to 9 bases. CDR3 size: 12 residues. Germline V gene data show CDR1 as SNHLY and CDR2 as FYNNEI. The CDR3 reads CASSPKSYEQYF. In DNA form, the CDR3 reads TGTGCCAGCAGCCCTAAGAGCTACGAGCAGTACTTC.

V and J are TRBV18 and TRBJ1-4; TRBD1 aligns across 9 bases. CDR3 length: 16 residues. CDR1 KGHSH and CDR2 LQKENI come from the germline V gene. Unmatched junction bases numbered 9, after V lost 3 bases and J lost 7 bases. The CDR3: CASSPPMGQGTEKLFF. The CDR3 region has the DNA TGTGCCAGCTCACCCCCGATGGGACAGGGCACTGAAAAACTGTTTTTT.

The rearrangement uses TRBV27 and TRBJ2-2, with 11 positions matching TRBD2. V lost 5 bases and J lost 0; bases outside the gene matches: 8. The germline CDR1 and CDR2 sequences are MNHEY and SMNVEV (reference sequence). The CDR3 is 18 amino acids. CDR3 nucleotide sequence: TGTGCCAGCAGTCCAGTCTCACTAGCGGGAGCGAACACCGGGGAGCTGTTTTTT. This codes for CASSPVSLAGANTGELFF.

The chain couples TRBV6-2 or TRBV6-3 to TRBJ2-7; 7 bases fit TRBD2. The CDR3 consists of 15 residues. The junction had 8 bases not matched to a gene; V was cut back by 2 bases and J by 4 bases. CDR1 and CDR2 (germline): MNHEY, SVGEGT. The CDR3 loop reads CASSYPGGSRYEQYF. The CDR3 coding sequence is TGTGCCAGCAGTTACCCAGGCGGGAGTCGGTACGAGCAGTACTTC.

The chain employs TRBV28 and TRBJ1-5; D is unclear. The CDR3 extends over 12 amino acids. CDR1 and CDR2 (germline): MDHEN, SYDVKM. Trimming removed 2 bases at V and 7 bases at J, with 6 bases between. This CDR3 reads CASSLNLQPQHF. For the CDR3, the DNA is TGTGCCAGCAGTTTAAATTTACAGCCCCAGCATTTT.

The chain couples TRBV7-9 to TRBJ2-1; 10 bases match TRBD2. The ends lost 7 bases at V and 8 bases at J; junction bases unmatched: 17. The CDR3 extends over 17 amino acids. The germline V gene has CDR1 SEHNR and CDR2 FQNEAQ (reference sequence). DNA of the CDR3: TGTGCCAGCAAGCGACTAGCGGGCGTTTTAGGCAGGCATGAGCAGTTCTTC. Translation: CASKRLAGVLGRHEQFF.

The gene calls are TRBV7-2 and TRBJ2-7; D possibly corresponds to TRBD2 (5 bases). Trimming shortened V by 5 bases and J by 4 bases, and 12 bases separated the two germline ends. Germline CDR1 SGHTA, CDR2 FQGNSA. There are 13 residues in the CDR3. The CDR3 loop is CASSDTGIYEQYF. The CDR3 DNA follows: TGTGCCAGCAGCGACACGGGAATTTACGAGCAGTACTTC.

This chain uses TRBV23-1 with TRBJ2-1, with TRBD2 matching 10 bases. TRBV23-1 falls under the ORF class, with uncertain function. The CDR3 consists of 15 residues. V lost 10 bases to trimming and J lost 9 bases; unmatched junction nucleotides: 15. CDR3 coding DNA: TGCGCCACCATTGTCCCTAGCGGGAGAGGTTGTGAGCAGTTCTTC. Its translation is CATIVPSGRGCEQFF.

This chain connects TRBV4-1 to TRBJ2-1, with 8 bases matching TRBD2. The CDR3 length is 16 residues. From germline, CDR1 is MGHRA and CDR2 YSYEKL. J gave up 10 bases and V 1 base, and 12 bases lay outside the gene matches. The CDR3 sequence: CASSQVGGRNLGEQFF. The CDR3 nucleotides are TGCGCCAGCAGCCAAGTAGGCGGGAGGAACCTAGGCGAGCAGTTCTTC.

This clone was observed a few times. The rearrangement links TRBV6-5 to TRBJ2-1; 9 nucleotides line up with TRBD2. V shed 5 bases and J 4 bases; nucleotides not matched to a gene: 6. The CDR3 spans 15 residues. Germline V gives CDR1 MNHEY, CDR2 SVGAGI. The DNA for the CDR3 is TGTGCCAGCAGTCCAGCGGGAGGCGCTTACAATGAGCAGTTCTTC. Its protein product is CASSPAGGAYNEQFF.

The chain recombines TRBV14 with TRBJ1-1; TRBD1 might be the D (5 bases). The V and J ends lost 6 bases and 1 base respectively, with 27 bases between them. The germline V gene has CDR1 SGHDN and CDR2 FVKESK. CDR3 size: 19 residues. CDR3 residues: CASSRLPKGQGYANTEAFF. The CDR3 region has the DNA TGTGCCAGCAGTCGCCTCCCTAAGGGGCAGGGCTACGCGAACACTGAAGCTTTCTTT.

The chain employs TRBV5-1 and TRBJ2-7; TRBD1 agrees at 9 bases. The CDR3 is made up of 16 amino acids. The V and J ends lost 2 bases and 0 bases, in that order; junction bases with no gene match: 6. Germline values: CDR1 SGHRS, CDR2 YFSETQ. CDR3 protein: CASSFPGTGSSYEQYF. CDR3 coding DNA: TGCGCCAGCAGCTTCCCCGGGACAGGGAGCTCCTACGAGCAGTACTTC.

The chain employs TRBV6-5 and TRBJ1-4; 8 bases match TRBD1. Germline trimming cut 6 bases from V and 8 bases from J; bases unmatched to any gene: 8. Germline-derived CDR1 and CDR2 are MNHEY and SVGAGI. The CDR3 totals 14 residues. DNA for the CDR3: TGTGCCAGCAGCGTATCCGGGACAGGCGAAAAACTGTTTTTT. Translation: CASSVSGTGEKLFF.

This chain links TRBV24-1 with TRBJ2-2; a weak D match, TRBD2 (6 bases). The CDR3 is made up of 15 amino acids. Per the germline V gene, CDR1 is KGHDR and CDR2 is SFDVKD. The V and J ends lost 6 bases and 1 base respectively, with 11 bases between them. The CDR3 DNA sequence: TGTGCCACCAGTCCAGGAGGGGAGAACACCGGGGAGCTGTTTTTT. Amino acids: CATSPGGENTGELFF.

The chain joins TRBV6-5 to TRBJ2-3; 8 bases are a match to TRBD2. The germline V gene has CDR1 MNHEY and CDR2 SVGAGI. V dropped 10 bases and J dropped 3; count of bases not matched to a gene: 9. The CDR3 length is 14 residues. CDR3 residues: CATRESGRTDTQYF. The CDR3, as DNA: TGTGCCACTCGAGAAAGCGGGAGAACAGATACGCAGTATTTT.

CDR3 sequence reads: CASSSRTTFYEQYF. CDR3 sequence (DNA): TGTGCCAGCAGCTCTCGGACAACCTTCTACGAGCAGTACTTC. J is TRBJ2-7 and V is TRBV5-8; perhaps TRBD1 as D (5 bases). The germline V gene encodes CDR1 SGHTS and CDR2 YDEGEE. This CDR3 contains 14 residues. V was clipped by 3 bases and J by 3 bases, with 13 bases between them.